This is a list of T cell receptor beta chains from one sample in a study of Ad26.COV2.S vaccination and SARS-CoV-2 variants. This table comes from immunoSEQ multiplex PCR, and its TCRdb copy is limited to in-frame clones, with some not included. The table includes roughly 320,000 clones, around four fifths detected once. The source was peripheral blood, collected in a trial of Ad26.COV2.S vaccine versus placebo. Every receptor here comes from a person aged 18-60 years who received the Ad26.COV2.S COVID-19 vaccine or a placebo. Both conserved end residues are part of each CDR3. D genes are given only for firm matches. Size is omitted from some rows. Given values are once, few, many or a class for expanded clones.

d_gene,abundance,j_gene,v_gene,CDR3aa,CDR3nt
.,.,TRBJ2-7,TRBV7-9,CASSLGVTGAYEQYF,TGTGCCAGCAGCTTAGGTGTGACGGGAGCCTACGAGCAGTACTTC
TRBD2,.,TRBJ2-1,TRBV6-5,CASSYSSGGAHEQFF,TGTGCCAGCAGTTACTCTAGCGGGGGGGCCCATGAGCAGTTCTTC
.,few,TRBJ1-4,TRBV7-6,CASGRGTNEKLFF,TGTGCCAGCGGGAGGGGTACTAATGAAAAACTGTTTTTT
.,many,TRBJ1-1,TRBV7-9,CASSLFQGTDTEAFF,TGTGCCAGCAGCTTATTCCAGGGGACCGACACTGAAGCTTTCTTT
TRBD1,.,TRBJ1-4,TRBV3-1/TRBV3-2,CASSHGWTGDNEKLFF,TGTGCCAGCAGCCACGGTTGGACAGGTGATAATGAAAAACTGTTTTTT
TRBD2,.,TRBJ2-1,TRBV9,CASSVAAGGYNEQFF,TGTGCCAGCAGCGTTGCAGCGGGGGGGTACAATGAGCAGTTCTTC
.,.,TRBJ2-3,TRBV12-3/TRBV12-4,CASSLGWDTQYF,TGTGCCAGCAGTTTAGGATGGGATACGCAGTATTTT
.,.,TRBJ2-5,TRBV6-5,CASSYSGLQETQYF,TGTGCCAGCAGTTACTCGGGACTCCAAGAGACCCAGTACTTC
TRBD1,.,TRBJ1-4,TRBV5-1,CASRTWTGEREKLFF,TGCGCCAGCAGAACTTGGACAGGGGAGAGGGAAAAACTGTTTTTT
.,.,TRBJ2-5,TRBV18,CASSPGFVRGLAETQYF,TGTGCCAGCTCACCAGGATTCGTCAGGGGCCTCGCGGAGACCCAGTACTTC
TRBD2,.,TRBJ2-3,TRBV2,CASTPRGGATDTQYF,TGTGCCAGCACCCCCCGCGGGGGGGCAACAGATACGCAGTATTTT
TRBD1,.,TRBJ1-5,TRBV24-1,CATSDSRQGASDQPQHF,TGTGCCACCAGTGACTCGCGACAGGGGGCCAGCGATCAGCCCCAGCATTTT
.,.,TRBJ2-5,TRBV10-1,CASSDSRRQETQYF,TGCGCCAGCAGTGACTCGAGGAGGCAAGAGACCCAGTACTTC
TRBD1,.,TRBJ1-5,TRBV19,CASTITGVINQPQHF,TGTGCCAGTACCATCACAGGGGTGATAAATCAGCCCCAGCATTTT
TRBD1,few,TRBJ2-5,TRBV29-1,CSVGTGLGETQYF,TGCAGCGTCGGGACAGGTCTGGGAGAGACCCAGTACTTC
.,.,TRBJ1-5,TRBV6-5,CASSSRGSNQPQHF,TGTGCCAGCAGTTCCAGGGGAAGCAATCAGCCCCAGCATTTT
.,.,TRBJ2-2,TRBV3-1/TRBV3-2,CASSQGGRLGELFF,TGTGCCAGCAGCCAAGGAGGGAGACTAGGGGAGCTGTTTTTT
.,few,TRBJ1-1,TRBV14,CASSQRTPRGTEAFF,TGTGCCAGCAGCCAAAGGACCCCTCGGGGCACTGAAGCTTTCTTT